These 8 T cell receptor beta chains came from one sample sequenced in a study of PD-1 blockade in classical Hodgkin lymphoma. Time point denoted: cycle 4 day 1 (C4D1), after less than 7 weeks of nivolumab. Each patient experienced a relapse that followed autologous stem cell transplantation, and brentuximab vedotin exposure varied. Produced via immunoSEQ multiplex PCR; TCRdb's table is partial and in-frame only. The sample comprises 7,000 to 7,500 clones, roughly 70% of which are singletons, and over 40% rests with the top ten. The sample here was peripheral blood mononuclear cells (PBMCs), taken before the fourth cycle of nivolumab. The receptors originated from a human donor with classical Hodgkin lymphoma.

The V gene is TRBV19, the J gene TRBJ2-7; 7 bases are a match to TRBD1. Germline trimming cut 2 bases from V and 2 bases from J; bases unmatched to any gene: 3. This CDR3 spans 14 amino acids. Germline-derived CDR1 and CDR2 are LNHDA and SQIVND (reference sequence). The CDR3 loop is CASSIRQGAYEQYF. Here the CDR3 DNA reads TGTGCCAGTAGTATACGGCAGGGGGCCTACGAGCAGTACTTC. The full variable domain, in which reference TRBV19 and TRBJ2-7 provide the parts outside the CDR3, is DGGITQSPKYLFRKEGQNVTLSCEQNLNHDAMYWYRQDPGQGLRLIYYSQIVNDFQKGDIAEGYSVSREKKESFPLTVTSAQKNPTAFYLCASSIRQGAYEQYFGPGTRLTVT.

CDR3 sequence reads: CASSVRTSAYNEQFF. CDR3 DNA sequence: TGTGCCAGCAGCGTAAGGACTAGCGCTTACAATGAGCAGTTCTTC. The chain links TRBV9 to TRBJ2-1; 9 nucleotides agree with TRBD2. Germline assignment: CDR1 SGDLS and CDR2 YYNGEE. V lost 1 base to trimming and J lost 4 bases; unmatched junction nucleotides: 3. CDR3 size: 15 residues.

This chain joins TRBV6-6 and TRBJ2-3; D uncertain. The CDR3 loop spans 15 amino acids. V lost 5 bases and J 0 bases, leaving 12 bases between the germline ends. Looked up from germline, CDR1 is MNHNY and CDR2 is SVGAGI (reference sequence). CDR3 coding DNA: TGTGCCAGCAGTATAACAGTTTCTAGCACAGATACGCAGTATTTT. It translates to CASSITVSSTDTQYF.

This clone has more than one count but fewer than ten. The chain has TRBV27 and TRBJ2-5; TRBD1 aligns across 8 bases. The J call may be incorrect, as the DNA end agrees better with TRBJ2-7. The CDR3 runs 14 residues. CDR1 MNHEY and CDR2 SMNVEV come from the germline V gene (reference sequence). CDR3 nucleotides: TGTGCCAGCAGCTACTGGGACAGGCCCTACGAGCAGTACTTC. As protein: CASSYWDRPYEQYF.

This clone was seen a handful of times. The chain combines TRBV7-9 with TRBJ2-2; 8 nucleotides agree with TRBD2. Germline loops: CDR1 SEHNR, CDR2 FQNEAQ (reference sequence). This CDR3 has 15 residues. V gave up 2 bases and J gave up 5 bases; unmatched junction bases: 4. Written as DNA, the CDR3 is TGTGCCAGCAGCTTACGAGCGGGAGTTACCGGGGAGCTGTTTTTT. This encodes CASSLRAGVTGELFF.

The chain carries TRBV25-1 and TRBJ2-7, with a possible D match to TRBD2 (7 bases). Germline V gene data show CDR1 as MGHDK and CDR2 as SYGVNS. The CDR3 sequence is 14 residues long. V was shortened by 3 bases and J by 4 bases, with 13 bases between the two germline ends. The CDR3 protein is CASSDRGARYEQYF. CDR3 DNA: TGTGCCAGCAGTGACCGGGGGGCGCGGTACGAGCAGTACTTC.

In its sample, this clone is large. This chain links TRBV27 with TRBJ2-5; D uncertain. With 3 bases removed from V and 5 bases from J, the gap between germline ends came to 13 bases. Germline CDR1 and CDR2: MNHEY and SMNVEV (reference sequence). The CDR3 has 14 residues. The CDR3 spells CASSFGLVGETQYF. The CDR3 DNA is TGTGCCAGCAGTTTTGGTCTAGTGGGGGAGACCCAGTACTTC.

CDR3: CASRQGAAPNEKLFF. Here the CDR3 DNA reads TGTGCCAGTAGGCAGGGGGCCGCCCCCAATGAAAAACTGTTTTTT. The chain combines TRBV19 with TRBJ1-4, with 8 bases fitting TRBD1. The CDR3 runs 15 residues. The V gene end was trimmed by 6 bases and the J gene end by 5 bases; junction bases not matched to a gene: 8. Germline-derived CDR1 and CDR2 are LNHDA and SQIVND (reference sequence).